The 14 T cell receptor beta chains given below trace back to one sample, sequenced in a study of blood T cell repertoires in COVID-19. Assay: immunoSEQ multiplex PCR; the TCRdb copy retains only in-frame clones and omits some. The table has approximately 300,000 clones, about four fifths seen once. Sequences were obtained from peripheral blood. The receptors derive from a person aged 65 to 85 with COVID-19, enrolled during active disease.

This clone was detected a few times. The gene calls are TRBV11-2 and TRBJ2-1; TRBD2 aligns across 11 bases. Germline values: CDR1 SGHAT, CDR2 FQNNGV. The V and J ends lost 3 bases and 8 bases, in that order; junction bases with no gene match: 3. CDR3 length: 14 amino acids. This chain's CDR3 is CASSFTSGSYEQFF. CDR3 DNA: TGTGCCAGCAGCTTTACTAGCGGGAGCTATGAGCAGTTCTTC.

V usage is TRBV6-2 or TRBV6-3 and J usage is TRBJ1-2; D gene ambiguous. Germline CDR1 and CDR2: MNHEY and SVGEGT. This CDR3 spans 14 amino acids. V was clipped by 0 bases and J by 2 bases, with 7 bases between them. The CDR3 protein is CASSYSVRNYGYTF. DNA for the CDR3: TGTGCCAGCAGTTACTCTGTCAGAAACTATGGCTACACCTTC.

This sequence joins TRBV7-9 and TRBJ1-5, with 9 bases matching TRBD1. The V segment lost 1 base and the J segment 6 bases; nucleotides outside the gene matches: 7. Per germline, CDR1 SEHNR and CDR2 FQNEAQ (reference sequence). The CDR3 has 16 residues. The CDR3 region is CASSLGRGQGIQPQHF. In DNA, the CDR3 is TGTGCCAGCAGCTTAGGACGGGGACAGGGTATTCAGCCCCAGCATTTT.

This clone has only one observation. V is TRBV24-1 and J is TRBJ2-3; TRBD1 aligns across 9 bases. Trimming took 7 bases from V and 5 from J; bases not matched to a gene: 9. The CDR3 length is 15 residues. Germline CDR1 KGHDR, CDR2 SFDVKD. CDR3 sequence: CATSTGGASKDTQYF. The CDR3 nucleotides are TGTGCCACCAGCACAGGGGGCGCTTCTAAAGATACGCAGTATTTT.

The chain employs TRBV5-1 and TRBJ2-1, with 10 positions matching TRBD2. J was trimmed by 6 bases and V by 0 bases; bases with no gene match: 3. This CDR3 is 15 amino acids long. Germline CDR1 is SGHRS and CDR2 is YFSETQ. The CDR3 coding sequence is TGCGCCAGCAGCTTGGTAGCGGGGGGTCTCAATGAGCAGTTCTTC. Its translation is CASSLVAGGLNEQFF.

V gene TRBV5-4 combines with J gene TRBJ1-2, with D uncertain. This CDR3 contains 15 residues. CDR1 is SGHNT and CDR2 is YYREEE in the germline V gene (reference sequence). V lost 5 bases and J lost 6, with 20 bases in between. CDR3: CASRATGPPTNGYTF. DNA of the CDR3: TGTGCCAGCAGGGCTACGGGTCCTCCCACAAATGGCTACACCTTC.

The rearrangement uses TRBV9 and TRBJ1-3; D is perhaps TRBD1 (6 bases). The CDR3 extends over 16 amino acids. Germline assignment: CDR1 SGDLS and CDR2 YYNGEE. The V end lost 3 bases, the J end lost 0 bases, and 13 bases lay between the germline ends. The CDR3 coding sequence is TGTGCCAGCAGCGCCAAGGGGGGGGGCTCTGGAAACACCATATATTTT. Translated, it gives CASSAKGGGSGNTIYF.

The V call is TRBV5-3, the J call TRBJ1-3, with a tentative D call TRBD1 (5 bases). TRBV5-3 is annotated as an ORF whose role is uncertain. The CDR3 length is 15 residues. Trimming shortened V by 4 bases and J by 3 bases, and 14 bases separated the two germline ends. CDR3 amino acids: CARSHRGGGGNTIYF. CDR3 in DNA: TGTGCCAGAAGCCACCGGGGGGGTGGTGGAAACACCATATATTTT.

The count of this clone is one. The chain is built from TRBV11-3 and TRBJ2-2, with D uncertain. Trimming pared 6 bases from V and 5 bases from J, leaving 10 bases between. This CDR3 spans 13 amino acids. CDR1 and CDR2 from the germline V gene are SGHNT and YENEEA. CDR3: CASSAGPTGELFF. The CDR3 nucleotides read TGTGCCAGCAGTGCTGGGCCGACCGGGGAGCTGTTTTTT.

The chain carries TRBV11-1 and TRBJ1-2, with D possibly TRBD1 on 6 matching bases. V lost 5 bases, J lost 5 bases, and 12 bases lay in between. The V gene's germline CDR1 is SGHAT and CDR2 FQDESV (reference sequence). This CDR3 spans 13 amino acids. CDR3 coding DNA: TGTGCCAGCAGCAAAACACAGGGTTATGGCTACACCTTC. Amino acids: CASSKTQGYGYTF.

The J gene is TRBJ2-7, the V gene TRBV6-5, with unresolved D. There are 13 residues in the CDR3. Germline V gene data show CDR1 as MNHEY and CDR2 as SVGAGI. V was pared by 5 bases and J by 3 bases, with 11 bases between. CDR3: CASSRPPGYEQYF. The DNA for the CDR3 is TGTGCCAGCAGTCGACCCCCGGGCTACGAGCAGTACTTC.

This clone was seen a handful of times. The chain uses TRBV5-1 and TRBJ1-2, with 9 positions matching TRBD1. V trimming: 1 base; J trimming: 7 bases; junction bases outside the gene matches: 11. CDR3 length equals 16 residues. The germline gives CDR1 SGHRS, CDR2 YFSETQ. The CDR3 coding sequence is TGCGCCAGCAGCTTGCAGCCGGGACAGGGCTCCTCTGGCTACACCTTC. This codes for CASSLQPGQGSSGYTF.

The chain joins TRBV19 to TRBJ1-5, with 10 bases aligning to TRBD1. V lost 8 bases, J lost 6 bases, and 10 bases stayed unmatched. There are 15 residues in the CDR3. Germline values: CDR1 LNHDA, CDR2 SQIVND (reference sequence). In nucleotides, the CDR3 is TGTGCCAGTTGTGAGATCGGACAGGGGGGTCAGCCCCAGCATTTT. It translates to CASCEIGQGGQPQHF.

The J gene is TRBJ2-4, the V gene TRBV28, with 7 bases that match TRBD2. The germline gives CDR1 MDHEN, CDR2 SYDVKM. This CDR3 is built from 15 residues. The V segment lost 6 bases and the J segment 9 bases; nucleotides outside the gene matches: 14. CDR3 bases: TGTGCCAGCAGCTCCCCGGGGGGAGCGATAGGCATTCAGTACTTC. Encoded protein: CASSSPGGAIGIQYF.